This TCR beta chain came from a study of shared clonotypes between healthy human individuals. Whole-study findings and limits: The naive CD4 repertoires of a handful of donors were compared, and around 5% of clonotypes were shared.

Concerning this clone itself: Its antigen is unknown.

Samples underwent the assay at deep level. The protocol was immunoSEQ multiplex PCR, while the TCRdb copy is restricted to in-frame clones and leaves out a portion. In the table there are roughly 520,000 clones, roughly 95% of which are singletons. CDR1 MDHEN and CDR2 SYDVKM come from the germline V gene. The V segment lost 1 base and the J segment 7 bases; nucleotides outside the gene matches: 13. This CDR3 region has 18 residues. The clonotype comes from a woman in her thirties in good health. Sequenced material: naive CD4+ T cells sorted from blood. Regarding subset: CD45RA+ positively selected. This rearrangement joins TRBV28 to TRBJ1-2, with TRBD1 matching over 12 bases. The CDR3 nucleotides are TGTGCCAGCAGTTTATACCCGGGACAGGGGGCTCGGGGTGGTGGCTACACCTTC. Amino acid sequence: CASSLYPGQGARGGGYTF.